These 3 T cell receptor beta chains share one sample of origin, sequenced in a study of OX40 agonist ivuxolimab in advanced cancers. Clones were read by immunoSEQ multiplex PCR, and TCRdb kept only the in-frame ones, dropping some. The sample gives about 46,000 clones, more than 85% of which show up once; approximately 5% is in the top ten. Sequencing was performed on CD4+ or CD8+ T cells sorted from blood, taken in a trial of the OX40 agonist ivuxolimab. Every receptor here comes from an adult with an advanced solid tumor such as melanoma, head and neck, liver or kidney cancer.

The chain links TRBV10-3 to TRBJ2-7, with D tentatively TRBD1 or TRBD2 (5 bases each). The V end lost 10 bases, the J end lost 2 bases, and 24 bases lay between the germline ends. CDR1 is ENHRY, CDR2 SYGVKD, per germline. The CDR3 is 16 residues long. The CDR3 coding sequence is TGTGCCACGGGGCTCGAACGGGGTCTGTCGACCTACGAGCAGTACTTC. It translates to CATGLERGLSTYEQYF.

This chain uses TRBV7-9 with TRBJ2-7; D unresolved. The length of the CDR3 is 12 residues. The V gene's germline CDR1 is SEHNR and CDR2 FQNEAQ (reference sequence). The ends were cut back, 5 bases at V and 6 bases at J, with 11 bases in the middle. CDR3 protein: CASSPGIGEQYV. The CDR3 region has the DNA TGTGCCAGCAGCCCTGGAATTGGCGAGCAGTACGTC.

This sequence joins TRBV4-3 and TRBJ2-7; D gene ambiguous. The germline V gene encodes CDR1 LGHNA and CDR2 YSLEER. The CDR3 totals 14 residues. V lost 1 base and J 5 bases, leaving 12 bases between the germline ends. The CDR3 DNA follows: TGCGCCAGCAGCCAAGGGCGATCTAGGGACGAGCAGTACTTC. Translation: CASSQGRSRDEQYF.